This T cell receptor beta chain was captured in a study of tumor and adjacent non-tumor tissue in lung cancer. On the study more broadly: Samples averaged about 4.3 million productive TCRbeta reads each. General observations from the study: Top 100 clones took a larger repertoire share in normal lung.

Comments on this clonotype: The antigen remains undetermined. At one end, the junction sequence differs from germline, possibly due to a read error.

CDR3 length: 19 amino acids. CDR1 MNHEY and CDR2 SVGAGI come from the germline V gene. RNA was extracted from bulk tissue without any cell sorting. The library came from three nested PCR rounds adapted from ARM-PCR protocols. MiXCR, run by TCRdb on the multiplex PCR reads, gives a single entry per CDR3 protein. The sample comprises about 85,000 distinct CDR3 sequences, around 65% of which are singletons, and roughly 15% rests with the top ten. The gene calls are TRBV6-5 and TRBJ2-1, with 10 bases that match TRBD2. This sequence originates from a man between 65 and 85 years old with non-small cell lung cancer. Sequenced: lung tumor tissue. The CDR3 reads CASSSIWGSGGIFYNEQFF. In DNA form, the CDR3 reads TGTGCCAGCAGTTCGATTTGGGGTAGCGGGGGGATATTTTACAACGAGCAGTTCTTC.